The rows below give T cell receptor beta chains drawn from one sample of a study of beta chain features in type 1 diabetes. This table comes from immunoSEQ multiplex PCR, and its TCRdb copy is limited to in-frame clones, with some not included. Counted here are approximately 44,000 clones, roughly 70% occurring once; the ten biggest clones make up about 2%. Material for sequencing was Tregs from blood. Every receptor here comes from a woman between 18 and 29 years old with type 1 diabetes. Each CDR3 is given without its conserved first and last residue. A D gene is named only where the DNA matches it firmly.

>.|TRBV2|TRBJ1-1
ASLTTRGNTEAF
>TRBD2|TRBV7-2|TRBJ2-7
ASSLVAGSYEQY
>TRBD2|TRBV7-9|TRBJ2-1
ASSLGGRKRNYNEQF
>.|TRBV6-6|TRBJ2-6
ASSPYSGANVLT
>TRBD2|TRBV7-9|TRBJ2-1
ASSLPGGSYRTYNEQF
>.|TRBV23-1|TRBJ2-4
ASAHIQY
>.|TRBV19|TRBJ2-2
ASKGWANTGELF
>TRBD1|TRBV19|TRBJ2-3
ASSIGGGVGTDTQY
>TRBD2|TRBV5-1|TRBJ2-4
ASSLPTSGRNIQY
>TRBD1|TRBV7-2|TRBJ2-2
ASSYSQGPAGGELF
>.|TRBV2|TRBJ2-3
ASSEGRTDTQY
>.|TRBV4-1|TRBJ2-5
ASSQTQTGQETQY